The 15 T cell receptor beta chains presented below share a single source sample, sequenced in a study of blood T cell repertoires in COVID-19. TCRdb's copy holds only in-frame clones and misses some; the assay was immunoSEQ multiplex PCR. The repertoire includes approximately 480,000 clones, roughly 87% of them detected once, and 0.7% sits in the top ten. The sequenced sample consisted of PBMCs or T cells enriched from blood (not recorded which). Receptor source: a woman between 18 and 29 years old who had recovered from COVID-19.

The genes are TRBV19 and TRBJ1-5; the D gene is possibly TRBD1 (6 bases). CDR1 and CDR2 from the germline V gene are LNHDA and SQIVND (reference sequence). This CDR3 is 15 amino acids long. The V and J ends lost 3 bases and 2 bases respectively, with 11 bases between them. CDR3 residues: CASSIISGGNQPQHF. CDR3 in DNA: TGTGCCAGTAGTATTATATCAGGGGGCAATCAGCCCCAGCATTTT.

The chain combines TRBV27 with TRBJ1-2; D is unclear. Germline V lookup: CDR1 MNHEY, CDR2 SMNVEV (reference sequence). This CDR3 is 14 amino acids long. Deletions cut 1 base from V and 2 bases from J, with 8 bases between. CDR3 DNA sequence: TGTGCCAGCAGTTTATTTGCGGAAAACTATGGCTACACCTTC. Its translation: CASSLFAENYGYTF.

The V call is TRBV15, the J call TRBJ1-3; D call uncertain. The CDR3 totals 14 residues. V lost 9 bases and J lost 0, with 12 bases in between. CDR1 LNHNV and CDR2 YYDKDF come from the germline V gene (reference sequence). DNA for the CDR3: TGTGCCACTGCTAGAGGAAGCTCTGGAAACACCATATATTTT. This encodes CATARGSSGNTIYF.

This clone was counted between two and nine times. V usage is TRBV6-4 and J usage is TRBJ1-2; TRBD1 matches at 9 bases. Germline CDR1 reads MRHNA; CDR2 reads SNTAGT. The CDR3 totals 13 residues. The trim removed 4 bases at V and 7 bases at J, leaving 4 bases unmatched. CDR3 bases: TGTGCCAGCAGTGGACAGGGGGGAATTGGCTACACCTTC. Its translation is CASSGQGGIGYTF.

The rearrangement links TRBV7-9 to TRBJ1-4; 7 bases agree with TRBD1. J lost 5 bases, V lost 1 base, and 4 bases had no gene match. The CDR3 extends over 15 amino acids. Germline V gives CDR1 SEHNR, CDR2 FQNEAQ (reference sequence). The CDR3 sequence is CASSLGDRINEKLFF. The CDR3 coding sequence is TGTGCCAGCAGCTTAGGGGACAGAATAAATGAAAAACTGTTTTTT.

The chain is built from TRBV7-2 and TRBJ1-3; no reliable D call. Trimming took off 1 base at V and 0 bases at J, with 10 bases between the two ends. The CDR3 runs to 16 residues. Germline loops: CDR1 SGHTA, CDR2 FQGNSA. The CDR3 protein is CASSLERQNSGNTIYF. CDR3 DNA sequence: TGTGCCAGCAGCTTAGAGAGGCAGAACTCTGGAAACACCATATATTTT.

The chain recombines TRBV4-1 with TRBJ2-3, with D tentatively TRBD1 (6 bases). CDR1 and CDR2 (germline): MGHRA, YSYEKL. The V end lost 4 bases, the J end lost 2 bases, and 16 bases lay between the germline ends. The CDR3 runs to 16 residues. CDR3 loop: CASSRDKQGITDTQYF. CDR3 DNA: TGCGCCAGCAGCCGGGACAAACAGGGCATCACAGATACGCAGTATTTT.

V is TRBV28 and J is TRBJ2-3, with 9 positions matching TRBD1. Germline-derived CDR1 and CDR2 are MDHEN and SYDVKM. J was trimmed by 6 bases and V by 10 bases; bases with no gene match: 8. This CDR3 has 13 residues. CDR3 protein: CATQGASVDTQYF. The CDR3 region has the DNA TGTGCCACACAGGGGGCGAGCGTCGATACGCAGTATTTT.

This clone was recorded once. One end of the junction varies from germline; a read error may be responsible. This rearrangement joins TRBV7-3 to TRBJ2-7, with a possible D match to TRBD2 (7 bases). Germline CDR1 and CDR2: SGHTA and FQGTGA. The length of the CDR3 is 17 residues. The CDR3 here is CASSLTVVITLGGLGNF. The CDR3 nucleotides are TGTGCCAGCAGCTTAACAGTGGTTATAACGTTGGGGGGGCTCGGCAACTTC. The full variable domain, rest sourced from reference TRBV7-3 and TRBJ2-7, is GAGVSQTPSNKVTEKGKYVELRCDPISGHTALYWYRQSLGQGPEFLIYFQGTGAADDSGLPNDRFFAVRPEGSVSTLKIQRTERGDSAVYLCASSLTVVITLGGLGNFGPGTRLTVT.

V and J are TRBV3-1 (or the pseudogene TRBV3-2) and TRBJ1-1; a weak D match, TRBD1 (6 bases). V lost 1 base and J lost 2, with 11 bases in between. Germline V gene lookup returns CDR1 LGHDT and CDR2 YNNKEL (reference sequence). The CDR3 runs 15 residues. This chain's CDR3 is CASSQVGGGNTEAFF. The CDR3 nucleotides read TGTGCCAGCAGCCAAGTTGGGGGCGGAAACACTGAAGCTTTCTTT.

This clone has just a few counts. This chain links TRBV14 with TRBJ1-1, with D tentatively TRBD1 (6 bases). This CDR3 comprises 15 residues. V was cut by 4 bases and J by 5 bases, with 17 bases left in between. The germline V gene has CDR1 SGHDN and CDR2 FVKESK. The CDR3 bases are TGTGCCAGCAGCCCGCGCGGGGGGCGAAGGACTGAAGCTTTCTTT. This encodes CASSPRGGRRTEAFF.

The chain employs TRBV6-6 and TRBJ2-7; D is undetermined. CDR1 and CDR2 from the germline V gene are MNHNY and SVGAGI (reference sequence). Trimming took off 6 bases at V and 6 bases at J, with 3 bases between the two ends. This CDR3 is built from 9 residues. CDR3 sequence: CASRSEQYF. For the CDR3, the DNA is TGTGCCAGCAGGAGCGAGCAGTACTTC.

Concerning this clone: The sample contains more than one DNA sequence encoding this CDR3. J is TRBJ1-3 and V is TRBV3-1 (or the pseudogene TRBV3-2), with D maybe TRBD1 (5 bases). V lost 4 bases and J 4 bases, leaving 8 bases between the germline ends. CDR1 and CDR2 from the germline V gene are LGHDT and YNNKEL (reference sequence). The CDR3 consists of 13 residues. Here the CDR3 reads CASSRGGGNTIYF. As DNA, the CDR3 is TGTGCCAGCAGCCGGGGGGGAGGAAACACCATATATTTT.

This chain joins TRBV4-1 and TRBJ1-2; 9 bases line up with TRBD1. The CDR3 consists of 16 residues. Germline values: CDR1 MGHRA, CDR2 YSYEKL. Losses at the gene ends were 5 bases for V and 3 bases for J; bases not matched to a gene: 10. CDR3 bases: TGCGCCAGCAGCTCCACCAACCGGGACAGGGACTATGGCTACACCTTC. Translation gives CASSSTNRDRDYGYTF.

The CDR3 region has the DNA TGTGCCAGCAGTTCAGGGGATCCTACGGGAAACACCATATATTTT. It specifies CASSSGDPTGNTIYF. V usage is TRBV28 and J usage is TRBJ1-3, with D maybe TRBD1 (6 bases). Germline lookup yields CDR1 MDHEN and CDR2 SYDVKM. The CDR3 totals 15 residues. V lost 4 bases and J lost 4, with 14 bases in between.